The present TCR beta chain was sequenced within a study of vaccination and CD4 T cells after COVID-19. Across the study: Each participant underwent a two-dose regimen of either the BNT162b2 or the mRNA-1273 vaccine. Overlapping spike pools from SARS-CoV-2 and HCoV-NL63, HCoV-OC43 and HCoV-229E served as culture stimuli.

With regard to this clonotype: The target antigen is unknown.

Deletions cut 11 bases from V and 4 bases from J, with 24 bases between. The CDR3 is 16 amino acids. Germline V lookup: CDR1 MNHNS, CDR2 SASEGT. An Oncomine TCR Beta short-read assay was used to sequence the DNA from cultured CD4+ T cells. TCRdb redid the calling of the PCR reads with MiXCR, one entry per CDR3 protein. The data show roughly 14,000 distinct CDR3 sequences, more than 65% seen once. Sample treatment: roughly 11-day PBMC culture with coronavirus spike peptide pools or control peptides (ViraFEST assay). Whole-study results and caveats: In convalescent patients, a median around 87% of post-vaccine SARS-CoV-2-reactive clones appeared only after vaccination.

Source material: CD4+ T cells from blood, cultured in vitro. This chain joins TRBV6-1 and TRBJ1-5, with D tentatively TRBD1 (5 bases). The TCR comes from a human donor who had recovered from COVID-19. This CDR3 is CALSRGQGGENQPQHF. The CDR3, as DNA: TGTGCCTTAAGTCGGGGTCAGGGTGGGGAAAATCAGCCCCAGCATTTT.